This TCR beta chain stems from a study of blood T cell repertoires in COVID-19. Turning to the study itself: Spain, Italy and the United States supplied samples that represented acute and convalescent COVID-19. Sources were T cells, B-cell-depleted T cells, or PBMCs; the material itself was cDNA or gDNA.

This clone was picked up one time. With V trimmed by 2 bases and J by 2 bases, 2 bases remained unmatched. There are 14 residues in the CDR3. Per germline, CDR1 MNHEY and CDR2 SMNVEV (reference sequence). Source study methods: The assay estimated nucleated cells by amplifying reference gene primers. Only in-frame clones appear in the TCRdb table, and some are missing; sequencing was by immunoSEQ multiplex PCR. That table is the source of V, J and clone size, and D and trimming were worked out from the DNA. The table records 190,000 or so clones, less than 95% of them present only once. The genes are TRBV27 and TRBJ2-7; 8 bases align to TRBD2. This TCR came from a man aged 25-45 years with COVID-19, enrolled during active disease. Sequences were obtained from peripheral blood. CDR3 coding DNA: TGTGCCAGCAGTTTACGGGGACTAGCCTACGAGCAGTACTTC. Translating gives CASSLRGLAYEQYF.